This T cell receptor (beta chain) came from a study of blood T cell repertoires in COVID-19. Study background: Acute and convalescent COVID-19 samples came from the United States, Italy and Spain.

The CDR3 contains 13 residues. J lost 6 bases, V lost 0 bases, and 3 bases had no gene match. Germline V lookup: CDR1 SGHRS, CDR2 YFSETQ. Under the authors' procedure: Cell counts per sample came from amplifying reference gene primers. Here immunoSEQ multiplex PCR was the method, and the copy in TCRdb shows in-frame clones only, minus some. V, J and clone size reflect that table, while D and trimming were determined from the DNA. The sample includes 87,000 or so clones, roughly 84% of them seen just once. The sequenced sample consisted of peripheral blood. The chain links TRBV5-1 to TRBJ2-7; 7 bases match TRBD1. This TCR was sampled from a woman of 80 years or more with acute or convalescent COVID-19. This CDR3 is CASSLGQGREQYF. The CDR3, as DNA: TGCGCCAGCAGCTTGGGACAGGGTCGCGAGCAGTACTTC.